The clone carrying this TCR beta chain has only a few counts. Its antigen is currently unknown. V lost 5 bases to trimming and J lost 7 bases, with 15 bases between them. This CDR3 spans 15 amino acids. The germline V gene has CDR1 LNHDA and CDR2 SQIVND (reference sequence). This sample was taken from a study of CD8 T cells in ankylosing spondylitis. Overall study findings and caveats: Significant enrichment of disease-linked clones was reportedly seen in matched ankylosing spondylitis synovial fluid. Some motif variants had been reported before (in reactive arthritis synovial fluid and blood). There was a TCR beta motif, made of several highly homologous variants, that appeared characteristic of ankylosing spondylitis blood. Relatively rare in peripheral blood, disease-linked clones were also CD8+.

Quantitative 5'-RACE was performed with molecular barcodes, and it yielded the TCR beta libraries. TCRdb used MiXCR to reprocess the 5' RACE reads, holding one entry per CDR3 protein. This repertoire shows more than 600,000 distinct CDR3 sequences, roughly 20% found once; its top ten account for about 19%. The chain carries TRBV19 and TRBJ1-6, with a tentative D call TRBD1 (6 bases). Sample: blood, either unsorted or a sorted T cell fraction (not recorded which). The source is a male donor with ankylosing spondylitis. The CDR3 sequence: CASSYGGQGNSPLHF. In DNA, the CDR3 is TGTGCCAGTAGTTACGGGGGCCAGGGGAATTCACCCCTCCACTTT.